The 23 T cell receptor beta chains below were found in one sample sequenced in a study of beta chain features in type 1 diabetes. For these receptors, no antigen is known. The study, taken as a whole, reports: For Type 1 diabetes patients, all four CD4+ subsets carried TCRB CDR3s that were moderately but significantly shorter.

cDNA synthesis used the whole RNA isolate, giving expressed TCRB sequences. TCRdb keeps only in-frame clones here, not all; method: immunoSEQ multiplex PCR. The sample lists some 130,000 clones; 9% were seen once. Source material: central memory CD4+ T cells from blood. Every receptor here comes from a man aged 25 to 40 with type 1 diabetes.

In DNA, the CDR3 is TGTGCCAGCTCACCAACTAGCGGGGGTGGCCACGAGCAGTACTTC. This translates into CASSPTSGGGHEQYF. V gene TRBV18 combines with J gene TRBJ2-7; 11 bases are a match to TRBD2. The ends lost 2 bases at V and 5 bases at J; junction bases unmatched: 5. The germline CDR1 and CDR2 sequences are KGHSH and LQKENI. CDR3 length: 15 amino acids.

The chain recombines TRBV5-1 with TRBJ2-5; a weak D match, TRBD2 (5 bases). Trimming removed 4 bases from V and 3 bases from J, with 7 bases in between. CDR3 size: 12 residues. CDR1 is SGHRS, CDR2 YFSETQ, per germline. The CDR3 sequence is CASSAREETQYF. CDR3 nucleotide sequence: TGCGCCAGCAGCGCGAGGGAAGAGACCCAGTACTTC.

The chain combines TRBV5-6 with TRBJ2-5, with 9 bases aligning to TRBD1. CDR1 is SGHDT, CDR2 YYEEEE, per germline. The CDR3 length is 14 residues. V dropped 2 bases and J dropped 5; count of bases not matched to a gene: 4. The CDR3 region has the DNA TGTGCCAGCAGCTTCGGACAGGGGCTGGAGACCCAGTACTTC. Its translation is CASSFGQGLETQYF. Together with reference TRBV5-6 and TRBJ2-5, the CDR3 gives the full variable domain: DAGVTQSPTHLIKTRGQQVTLRCSPKSGHDTVSWYQQALGQGPQFIFQYYEEEERQRGNFPDRFSGHQFPNYSSELNVNALLLGDSALYLCASSFGQGLETQYFGPGTRLLVL.

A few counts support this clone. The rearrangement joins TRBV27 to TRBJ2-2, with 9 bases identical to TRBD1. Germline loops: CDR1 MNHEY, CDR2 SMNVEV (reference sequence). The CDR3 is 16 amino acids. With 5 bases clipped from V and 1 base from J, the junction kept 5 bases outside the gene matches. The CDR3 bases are TGTGCCAGCAGTCCCTGGGGACAGGGGAACACCGGGGAGCTGTTTTTT. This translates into CASSPWGQGNTGELFF.

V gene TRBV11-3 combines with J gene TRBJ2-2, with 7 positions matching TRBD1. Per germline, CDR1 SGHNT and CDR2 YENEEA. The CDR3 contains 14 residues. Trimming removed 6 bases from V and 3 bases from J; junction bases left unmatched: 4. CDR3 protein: CASRRDSDTGELFF. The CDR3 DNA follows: TGTGCCAGCAGAAGGGACAGCGACACCGGGGAGCTGTTTTTT.

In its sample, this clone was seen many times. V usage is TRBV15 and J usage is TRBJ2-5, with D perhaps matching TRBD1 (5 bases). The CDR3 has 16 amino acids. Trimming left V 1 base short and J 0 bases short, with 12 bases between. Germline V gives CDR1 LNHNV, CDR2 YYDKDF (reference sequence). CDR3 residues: CATSRGLGAYQETQYF. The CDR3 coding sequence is TGTGCCACCAGCAGAGGCCTAGGGGCGTACCAAGAGACCCAGTACTTC.

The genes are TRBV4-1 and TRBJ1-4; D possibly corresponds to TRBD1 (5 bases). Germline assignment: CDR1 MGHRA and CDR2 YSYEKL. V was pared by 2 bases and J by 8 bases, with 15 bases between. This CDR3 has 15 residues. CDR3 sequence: CASSQISRRDEKLFF. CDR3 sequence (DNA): TGCGCCAGCAGCCAAATTAGCCGGAGGGACGAAAAACTGTTTTTT.

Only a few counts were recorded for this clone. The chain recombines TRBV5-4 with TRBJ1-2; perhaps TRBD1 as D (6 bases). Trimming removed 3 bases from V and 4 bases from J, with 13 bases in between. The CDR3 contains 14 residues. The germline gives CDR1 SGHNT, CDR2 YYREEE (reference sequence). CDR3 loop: CASSSYRASYGYTF. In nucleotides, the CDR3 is TGTGCCAGCAGCTCATACAGGGCCTCCTATGGCTACACCTTC.

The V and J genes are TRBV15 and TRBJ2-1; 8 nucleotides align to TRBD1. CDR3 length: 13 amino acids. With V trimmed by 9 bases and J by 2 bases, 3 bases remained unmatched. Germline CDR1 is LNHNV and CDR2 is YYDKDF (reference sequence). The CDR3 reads CATQTGAYNEQFF. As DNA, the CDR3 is TGTGCCACACAGACAGGGGCCTACAATGAGCAGTTCTTC.

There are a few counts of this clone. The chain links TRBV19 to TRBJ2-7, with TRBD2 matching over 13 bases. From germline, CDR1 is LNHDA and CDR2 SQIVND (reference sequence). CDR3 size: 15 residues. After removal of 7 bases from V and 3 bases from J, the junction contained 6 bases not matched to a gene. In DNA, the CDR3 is TGTGCCAGTACCCCGACTAGCGGGGGGATCTACGAGCAGTACTTC. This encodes CASTPTSGGIYEQYF.

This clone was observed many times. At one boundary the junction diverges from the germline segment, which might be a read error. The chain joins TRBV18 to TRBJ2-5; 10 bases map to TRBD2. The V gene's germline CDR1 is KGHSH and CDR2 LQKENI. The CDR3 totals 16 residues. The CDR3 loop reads CASSQYSGGASKTEYF. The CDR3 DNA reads TGTGCCAGCTCACAATACAGCGGGGGGGCCTCCAAGACCGAGTACTTC.

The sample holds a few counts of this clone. CDR3 DNA sequence: TGCGCCAGCAGCTTGCAGACTGGCAGTAATTCACCCCTCCACTTT. It codes for CASSLQTGSNSPLHF. The chain carries TRBV5-1 and TRBJ1-6; no clear D. Germline V gives CDR1 SGHRS, CDR2 YFSETQ. Trimming took off 1 base at V and 6 bases at J, with 11 bases between the two ends. The CDR3 contains 15 residues. Combining the CDR3 with reference TRBV5-1 and TRBJ1-6 gives the whole variable domain KAGVTQTPRYLIKTRGQQVTLSCSPISGHRSVSWYQQTPGQGLQFLFEYFSETQRNKGNFPGRFSGRQFSNSRSEMNVSTLELGDSALYLCASSLQTGSNSPLHFGNGTRLTVT.

Written as DNA, the CDR3 is TGCGCCAGCAGCCTAGCCTTGACAGCCAACAATGAGCAGTTCTTC. This gives the protein CASSLALTANNEQFF. The chain joins TRBV4-3 to TRBJ2-1; D perhaps matches TRBD1 (5 bases). This CDR3 region has 15 residues. The germline CDR1 and CDR2 sequences are LGHNA and YSLEER. V shed 4 bases and J shed 5 bases, with 15 bases lying between them.

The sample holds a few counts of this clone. CDR3 DNA sequence: TGTGCCAGCAGTACAAGTATCGAGACCCAGTACTTC. Residues: CASSTSIETQYF. V usage is TRBV28 and J usage is TRBJ2-5; D remains ambiguous. CDR3 size: 12 residues. Trimming removed 5 bases from V and 5 bases from J, with 9 bases in between. Germline V gives CDR1 MDHEN, CDR2 SYDVKM.

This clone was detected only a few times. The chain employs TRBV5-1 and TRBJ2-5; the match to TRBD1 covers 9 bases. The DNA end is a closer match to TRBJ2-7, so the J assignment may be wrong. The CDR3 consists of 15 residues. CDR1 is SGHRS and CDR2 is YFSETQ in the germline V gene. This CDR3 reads CASSGTGLRSYEQYF. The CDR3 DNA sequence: TGCGCCAGCAGCGGGACAGGGCTCCGCTCCTACGAGCAGTACTTC.

Here the CDR3 reads CASSQEGGPNYGYTF. CDR3 DNA: TGTGCCAGCAGTCAGGAGGGGGGGCCCAACTATGGCTACACCTTC. The chain is built from TRBV28 and TRBJ1-2, with D possibly matching TRBD1 (6 bases). V lost 5 bases and J 2 bases, leaving 15 bases between the germline ends. Germline lookup yields CDR1 MDHEN and CDR2 SYDVKM. The CDR3 sequence is 15 residues long.

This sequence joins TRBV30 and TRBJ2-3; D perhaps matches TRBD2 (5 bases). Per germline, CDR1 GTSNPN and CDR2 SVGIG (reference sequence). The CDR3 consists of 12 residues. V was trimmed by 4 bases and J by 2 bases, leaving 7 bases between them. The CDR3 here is CAWTGVTDTQYF. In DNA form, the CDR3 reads TGTGCCTGGACCGGGGTCACAGATACGCAGTATTTT.

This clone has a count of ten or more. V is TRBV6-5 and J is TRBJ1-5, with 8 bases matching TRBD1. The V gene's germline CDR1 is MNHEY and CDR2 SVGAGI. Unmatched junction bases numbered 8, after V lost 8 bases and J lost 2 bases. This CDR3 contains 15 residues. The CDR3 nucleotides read TGTGCCAGCGCAAGACAGGGGTTGGGCAATCAGCCCCAGCATTTT. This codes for CASARQGLGNQPQHF.

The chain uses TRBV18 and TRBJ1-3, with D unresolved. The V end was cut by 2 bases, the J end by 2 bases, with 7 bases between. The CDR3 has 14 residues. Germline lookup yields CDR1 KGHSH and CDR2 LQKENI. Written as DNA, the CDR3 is TGTGCCAGCTCACCAGACGGGACTGGAAACACCATATATTTT. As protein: CASSPDGTGNTIYF.

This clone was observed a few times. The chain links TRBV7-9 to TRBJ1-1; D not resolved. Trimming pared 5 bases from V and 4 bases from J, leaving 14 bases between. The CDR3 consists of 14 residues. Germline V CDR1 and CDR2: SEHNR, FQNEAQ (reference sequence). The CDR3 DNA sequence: TGTGCCAGCAGCCGGTCGGGAGATACCACTGAAGCTTTCTTT. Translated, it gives CASSRSGDTTEAFF.

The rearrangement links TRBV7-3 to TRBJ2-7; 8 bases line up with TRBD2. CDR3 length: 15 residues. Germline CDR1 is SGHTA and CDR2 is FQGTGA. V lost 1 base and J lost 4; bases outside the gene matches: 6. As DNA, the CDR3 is TGTGCCAGCAGCTTAAGGCGAGAGCGGGGGTACGAGCAGTACTTC. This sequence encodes CASSLRRERGYEQYF.

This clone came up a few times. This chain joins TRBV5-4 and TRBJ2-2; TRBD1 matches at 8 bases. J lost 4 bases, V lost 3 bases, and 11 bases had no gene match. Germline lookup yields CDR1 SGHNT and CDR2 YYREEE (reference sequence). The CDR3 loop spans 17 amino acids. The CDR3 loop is CASSWAQGAIPTGELFF. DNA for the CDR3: TGTGCCAGCAGCTGGGCCCAGGGGGCAATCCCCACCGGGGAGCTGTTTTTT.

CDR3 coding DNA: TGTGCCTGGCATTCCCAGAACACTGAAGCTTTCTTT. Translating it yields CAWHSQNTEAFF. J is TRBJ1-1 and V is TRBV30; D gene ambiguous. The germline gives CDR1 GTSNPN, CDR2 SVGIG (reference sequence). The CDR3 has 12 amino acids. The V and J ends lost 5 bases and 1 base respectively, with 8 bases between them.